This TCR beta chain was identified in a study of cytomegalovirus exposure and HLA in healthy donors. General study findings and limits: Analyzed later, association rates of TCRs varied across HLA loci, with DRB1 most and HLA-C fewest. CMV antigen specificity was confirmed in vitro for a few CMV-associated chains.

Germline trimming cut 1 base from V and 7 bases from J; bases unmatched to any gene: 1. The CDR3 covers 14 residues. Germline lookup yields CDR1 SGHTA and CDR2 FQGNSA. About this clone: What it binds is not known.

In the PCR, 60 Vbeta and 13 Jbeta primers were used. Sequencing used immunoSEQ multiplex PCR; TCRdb keeps in-frame clones, though not all of them. Among about 120,000 clones listed, approximately 69% were seen once. Source material: PBMCs. The sequence was obtained from a man aged 35 to 55 in good health and CMV-seropositive. V gene TRBV7-2 combines with J gene TRBJ2-2; TRBD1 aligns across 9 bases. The CDR3 sequence is CASSLGTGVGELFF. CDR3 nucleotides: TGTGCCAGCAGCTTAGGGACAGGGGTCGGGGAGCTGTTTTTT.